This TCR beta chain was captured by sequencing in a study of CD4+ T cells in melanoma. Study results and limitations: In melanoma, neoantigen-specific CD4+ T cells reportedly differed in differentiation state. A reported correlation linked neoantigen-specific CD4+ T cells to CD8+, macrophage and B cell function.

The CDR3 loop spans 12 amino acids. V was shortened by 2 bases and J by 4 bases, with 6 bases between the two germline ends. The germline gives CDR1 WNHNN, CDR2 SYGVQD (reference sequence). This clone has a handful of counts. The antigen remains undetermined. The assay was immunoSEQ multiplex PCR, and TCRdb's table has in-frame clones only and misses some. The sample has over 10,000 clones, 60% to 85% seen once; the top ten hold 15% to 20%. The sequenced material came from cells from a culture (not recorded whether cultured in vitro). The TCR was taken from a human donor with melanoma. The chain joins TRBV10-1 to TRBJ2-7; D remains unclear. CDR3 sequence reads: CASSEPGYEQYF. CDR3 sequence (DNA): TGCGCCAGCAGTGAGCCCGGGTACGAGCAGTACTTC.